This entry lists 26 T cell receptor beta chains sequenced from one sample in a study of cytomegalovirus exposure and HLA in healthy donors. The PCR was carried out with 60 Vbeta primers and 13 Jbeta primers. Libraries were prepared by immunoSEQ multiplex PCR; TCRdb keeps only in-frame clonotypes and omits some of them. The data include over 100,000 clones; the top ten clones carry 1.5% to 2%. Sequencing used PBMCs. These receptors were collected from a woman in her thirties or forties in good health and CMV-seropositive.

This chain links TRBV7-2 with TRBJ2-7; 8 bases agree with TRBD1. The CDR3 extends over 15 amino acids. With V trimmed by 1 base and J by 2 bases, 4 bases remained unmatched. Germline CDR1 SGHTA, CDR2 FQGNSA. The CDR3 DNA reads as TGTGCCAGCAGCTTAGGCTCGGGACAGGCCTACGAGCAGTACTTC. Residues: CASSLGSGQAYEQYF.

V is TRBV6-1 and J is TRBJ2-5; D gene ambiguous. Germline V gene sequence: CDR1 MNHNS, CDR2 SASEGT. The V gene lost 6 bases and the J gene lost 2 bases, with 7 bases spanning the gap. The CDR3 extends over 12 amino acids. CDR3 bases: TGTGCCAGCAGGGTGAGGCAAGAGACCCAGTACTTC. This codes for CASRVRQETQYF.

V is TRBV7-3 and J is TRBJ2-1; TRBD2 aligns across 10 bases. CDR1 and CDR2 (germline): SGHTA, FQGTGA. The CDR3 consists of 15 residues. The V segment lost 4 bases and the J segment 8 bases; nucleotides outside the gene matches: 8. CDR3 DNA: TGTGCCAGCAGCTCCCTAGCGGGAGTATTCGATGAGCAGTTCTTC. Residues: CASSSLAGVFDEQFF.

The V call is TRBV20-1, the J call TRBJ1-1; D gene uncertain. The germline CDR1 and CDR2 sequences are DFQATT and SNEGSKA (reference sequence). Trimming took 4 bases from V and 12 from J, leaving 15 bases between them. The CDR3 contains 11 residues. The chain's CDR3 is CSANPGTESFF. DNA of the CDR3: TGCAGTGCTAACCCGGGAACGGAATCTTTCTTT.

The V call is TRBV2, the J call TRBJ2-3, with 9 nucleotides matching TRBD1. The ends lost 5 bases at V and 1 base at J; junction bases unmatched: 7. There are 16 residues in the CDR3. Per the germline V gene, CDR1 is SNHLY and CDR2 is FYNNEI. This chain's CDR3 is CASSQGRDRGTDTQYF. The CDR3 coding sequence is TGTGCCAGCAGTCAGGGACGGGACAGGGGCACAGATACGCAGTATTTT.

The genes are TRBV7-3 and TRBJ2-1; 7 bases line up with TRBD1. The V gene's germline CDR1 is SGHTA and CDR2 FQGTGA. The CDR3 spans 15 residues. The V segment lost 1 base and the J segment 5 bases; nucleotides outside the gene matches: 5. CDR3 bases: TGTGCCAGCAGCTTAATACTTGGACAGGACAATGAGCAGTTCTTC. Amino acid sequence: CASSLILGQDNEQFF.

The chain combines TRBV28 with TRBJ2-7, with TRBD2 matching 13 bases. V lost 7 bases to trimming and J lost 4 bases; unmatched junction nucleotides: 4. This CDR3 region has 14 residues. Germline CDR1 is MDHEN and CDR2 is SYDVKM. The CDR3 loop is CASTRTSGSYEQYF. For the CDR3, the DNA is TGTGCCAGCACTAGGACTAGCGGGAGTTACGAGCAGTACTTC.

The rearrangement uses TRBV15 and TRBJ1-5; D gene ambiguous. Germline V gene lookup returns CDR1 LNHNV and CDR2 YYDKDF (reference sequence). The CDR3 length is 13 residues. V shed 5 bases and J shed 5 bases, with 10 bases lying between them. CDR3 residues: CATSGLSDQPQHF. CDR3 DNA sequence: TGTGCCACCAGCGGACTTTCCGATCAGCCCCAGCATTTT.

The rearrangement links TRBV5-8 to TRBJ2-7, with D perhaps TRBD2 (6 bases). Trimming removed 4 bases from V and 7 bases from J, with 12 bases in between. Germline CDR1 is SGHTS and CDR2 is YDEGEE. The CDR3 totals 12 residues. The CDR3 loop reads CASSPAGGEQYF. The CDR3 DNA reads as TGTGCCAGCAGCCCTGCTGGGGGGGAGCAGTACTTC.

The V and J genes are TRBV19 and TRBJ2-3; 11 nucleotides align to TRBD2. Looked up from germline, CDR1 is LNHDA and CDR2 is SQIVND (reference sequence). CDR3 length: 17 residues. The V and J ends lost 4 bases and 5 bases, in that order; junction bases with no gene match: 11. DNA of the CDR3: TGTGCCAGTAGTAAATCCGGGACTAGCGGAAAACTAGATACGCAGTATTTT. Translating it yields CASSKSGTSGKLDTQYF.

The DNA of the CDR3 is TGCAGTGCGCGAGGGACAGACGAGCAGTACTTC. Its protein is CSARGTDEQYF. The chain links TRBV20-1 to TRBJ2-7; 7 bases agree with TRBD1. This CDR3 is 11 amino acids long. V was pared by 6 bases and J by 5 bases, with 4 bases of the junction left unmatched. The germline CDR1 and CDR2 sequences are DFQATT and SNEGSKA (reference sequence).

The chain employs TRBV10-1 and TRBJ1-5, with a possible D match to TRBD1 (5 bases). Trimming took off 5 bases at V and 7 bases at J, with 12 bases between the two ends. Germline lookup yields CDR1 WNHNN and CDR2 SYGVQD (reference sequence). This CDR3 spans 13 amino acids. Written as DNA, the CDR3 is TGCGCCAGCAGTCAGGGAACTGGACAGCCCCAGCATTTT. This gives the protein CASSQGTGQPQHF.

The rearrangement joins TRBV9 to TRBJ1-1; D is perhaps TRBD1 (5 bases). Trimming removed 4 bases at V and 1 base at J, with 14 bases between. The CDR3 sequence is 15 residues long. Germline CDR1 SGDLS, CDR2 YYNGEE. The CDR3 DNA follows: TGTGCCAGCAGCCCAGACAGTAACCCGAACACTGAAGCTTTCTTT. Amino acids: CASSPDSNPNTEAFF.

The chain employs TRBV9 and TRBJ2-3, with D perhaps TRBD2 (5 bases). Germline V lookup: CDR1 SGDLS, CDR2 YYNGEE. This CDR3 contains 16 residues. The V and J ends lost 3 bases and 3 bases respectively, with 17 bases between them. The CDR3 loop is CASSAEDWGSTDTQYF. DNA of the CDR3: TGTGCCAGCAGCGCAGAGGACTGGGGATCGACAGATACGCAGTATTTT.

The V gene is TRBV11-3, the J gene TRBJ2-3, with a weak D call TRBD2 (5 bases). The CDR3 is 15 amino acids. V was trimmed by 4 bases and J by 0 bases, leaving 11 bases between them. The germline V gene encodes CDR1 SGHNT and CDR2 YENEEA. This CDR3 is CASSSGGGSTDTQYF. The DNA for the CDR3 is TGTGCCAGCAGCTCAGGAGGCGGGAGCACAGATACGCAGTATTTT.

This chain links TRBV11-2 with TRBJ1-5; the D is unclear. The length of the CDR3 is 13 residues. Trimming pared 2 bases from V and 1 base from J, leaving 3 bases between. Germline loops: CDR1 SGHAT, CDR2 FQNNGV. CDR3 bases: TGTGCCAGCAGCTTACTGAGCAATCAGCCCCAGCATTTT. Translated, it gives CASSLLSNQPQHF.

The gene calls are TRBV30 and TRBJ1-1, with no clear D. Between the trimmed V and J ends, which lost 3 bases and 2 bases, there was a span of 10 bases. This CDR3 is built from 13 residues. Germline CDR1 reads GTSNPN; CDR2 reads SVGIG (reference sequence). Here the CDR3 DNA reads TGTGCCTGGAGACCTAACCGAAACACTGAAGCTTTCTTT. Its protein product is CAWRPNRNTEAFF.

The chain links TRBV5-6 to TRBJ2-7, with D maybe TRBD2 (5 bases). The CDR3 runs to 14 residues. Germline V gene lookup returns CDR1 SGHDT and CDR2 YYEEEE. V lost 0 bases, J lost 3 bases, and 10 bases lay in between. The CDR3 loop is CASSLAQRSYEQYF. As DNA, the CDR3 is TGTGCCAGCAGCTTGGCCCAGCGGAGCTACGAGCAGTACTTC.

The chain employs TRBV5-4 and TRBJ1-2; the D is unclear. There are 14 residues in the CDR3. Germline V gene sequence: CDR1 SGHNT, CDR2 YYREEE (reference sequence). Trimming shortened V by 2 bases and J by 8 bases, and 16 bases separated the two germline ends. The CDR3: CASSFGTSGRGYTF. The CDR3 nucleotides are TGTGCCAGCAGCTTTGGTACTAGCGGGAGGGGCTACACCTTC.

CDR3 bases: TGTGCCATCAGTGAGGGGCAGGCAAAGTACGAGCAGTACTTC. Protein product: CAISEGQAKYEQYF. V gene TRBV10-3 combines with J gene TRBJ2-7; no reliable D call. The V and J ends lost 2 bases and 4 bases respectively, with 12 bases between them. The germline gives CDR1 ENHRY, CDR2 SYGVKD. The CDR3 is 14 amino acids.

The genes are TRBV5-6 and TRBJ1-4; 10 nucleotides match TRBD1. Germline CDR1 SGHDT, CDR2 YYEEEE. The CDR3 is made up of 16 amino acids. V lost 0 bases to trimming and J lost 7 bases; unmatched junction nucleotides: 6. The CDR3 is CASSLVGQGLGEKLFF. The DNA of the CDR3 is TGTGCCAGCAGCTTGGTGGGACAGGGGTTGGGTGAAAAACTGTTTTTT.

V and J are TRBV7-2 and TRBJ2-7; D might be TRBD2 (5 bases). The length of the CDR3 is 15 residues. V lost 2 bases to trimming and J lost 4 bases, with 15 bases between them. Germline assignment: CDR1 SGHTA and CDR2 FQGNSA. The CDR3 protein is CASSLSVGSGYEQYF. DNA for the CDR3: TGTGCCAGCAGCTTATCGGTAGGGTCGGGATACGAGCAGTACTTC.

The chain links TRBV4-3 to TRBJ2-7, with a tentative D call TRBD1 (5 bases). Deletions cut 4 bases from V and 1 base from J, with 11 bases between. Germline V lookup: CDR1 LGHNA, CDR2 YSLEER. The CDR3 runs to 14 residues. This CDR3 is CASSLDMDSYEQYF. In DNA, the CDR3 is TGCGCCAGCAGCCTGGACATGGATTCCTACGAGCAGTACTTC.

This chain uses TRBV7-2 with TRBJ2-7, with TRBD2 matching 7 bases. With 2 bases clipped from V and 7 bases from J, the junction kept 8 bases outside the gene matches. This CDR3 contains 14 residues. Germline assignment: CDR1 SGHTA and CDR2 FQGNSA. Here the CDR3 DNA reads TGTGCCAGCAGCTTAATCGAGCGGGGCGGAGAGCAGTACTTC. It encodes CASSLIERGGEQYF.

This chain joins TRBV27 and TRBJ1-1, with D tentatively TRBD1 (6 bases). CDR3 length: 16 amino acids. V dropped 4 bases and J dropped 3 bases, with 18 bases sitting between them. The germline CDR1 and CDR2 sequences are MNHEY and SMNVEV (reference sequence). The CDR3, as DNA: TGTGCCAGCAGTTCCGGCATGGGGGGGCCGGACACTGAAGCTTTCTTT. Protein sequence: CASSSGMGGPDTEAFF.

The genes are TRBV28 and TRBJ1-5; the match to TRBD1 covers 7 bases. The length of the CDR3 is 15 residues. V shed 5 bases and J 3 bases; nucleotides not matched to a gene: 7. Germline lookup yields CDR1 MDHEN and CDR2 SYDVKM. CDR3 protein: CASSPSGTDNQPQHF. In DNA, the CDR3 is TGTGCCAGCAGTCCATCCGGGACAGACAATCAGCCCCAGCATTTT. Together with reference TRBV28 and TRBJ1-5, the CDR3 gives the full variable domain: DVKVTQSSRYLVKRTGEKVFLECVQDMDHENMFWYRQDPGLGLRLIYFSYDVKMKEKGDIPEGYSVSREKKERFSLILESASTNQTSMYLCASSPSGTDNQPQHFGDGTRLSIL.